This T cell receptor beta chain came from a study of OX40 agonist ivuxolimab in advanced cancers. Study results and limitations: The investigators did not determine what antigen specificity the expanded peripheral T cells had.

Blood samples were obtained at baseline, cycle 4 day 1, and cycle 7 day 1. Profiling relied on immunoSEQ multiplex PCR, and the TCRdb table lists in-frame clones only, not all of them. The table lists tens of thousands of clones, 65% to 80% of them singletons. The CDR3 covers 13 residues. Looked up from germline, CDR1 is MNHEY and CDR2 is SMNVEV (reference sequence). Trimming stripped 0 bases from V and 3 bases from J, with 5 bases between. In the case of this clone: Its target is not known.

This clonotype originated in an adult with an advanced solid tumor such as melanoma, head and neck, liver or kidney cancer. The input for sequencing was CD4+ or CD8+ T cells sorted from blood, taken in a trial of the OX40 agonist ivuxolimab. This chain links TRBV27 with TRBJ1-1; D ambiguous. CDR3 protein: CASSLSSYTEAFF. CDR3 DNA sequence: TGTGCCAGCAGTTTATCGAGCTACACTGAAGCTTTCTTT.